This TCR beta chain was captured by sequencing in a study of blood T cells in healthy people across ages. A J-beta primer mix and a sample-barcoded 5' primer were used in a second PCR of about 6 to 12 cycles. TCRdb ran MiXCR on the 5' RACE reads and lists one entry per CDR3 protein. Of roughly 1.5 million distinct CDR3 sequences in the sample, about 45% were seen once. The CDR3 sequence is 14 residues long. Between the trimmed V and J ends, which lost 4 bases and 6 bases, there was a span of 15 bases. In germline, CDR1 is KGHSH, CDR2 LQKENI. The receptor was derived from a woman aged 18-35 years in good health. The sample consisted of blood. V gene TRBV18 combines with J gene TRBJ1-2; weak D call: TRBD1 (6 bases). CDR3 amino acids: CASSLQRAGDGYTF. Here the CDR3 DNA reads TGTGCCAGCTCACTACAGAGGGCAGGGGATGGCTACACCTTC.